The clone carrying this TCR beta chain was found a few times. The target antigen is unknown. The CDR3 loop spans 13 amino acids. Germline V gene data show CDR1 as DFQATT and CDR2 as SNEGSKA (reference sequence). Trimming removed 5 bases from V and 1 base from J, with 11 bases in between. Through a sample-barcoded 5' primer and a J-beta primer mix, a second PCR was run for about 6 to 11 cycles. TCRdb fed the 5' RACE reads into MiXCR, producing one record per CDR3 protein. Among around 670,000 distinct CDR3 sequences listed, roughly 31% were seen once. Per sample, at least 6 micrograms of total RNA were extracted. This sample is drawn from a study of blood T cells in healthy people across ages. Background on the study: The capture of about one barcoded beta molecule per two T cells was achieved by template switching. General study results and limits: With donor CMV status unknown, expanded clonotype changes were possibly confounded.

Sample: blood. The clonotype comes from a woman older than 75 in good health. The chain employs TRBV20-1 and TRBJ1-1, with D perhaps TRBD1 (6 bases). The CDR3 bases are TGCAGTGCTGGGGGGACAACGAACACTGAAGCTTTCTTT. Translation gives CSAGGTTNTEAFF.